This T cell receptor beta chain appears in the sequencing data of a study of T cell responses to AZD1222 COVID-19 vaccine. Turning to the study itself: Second-dose schedules of about 4 or about 12 weeks were combined. Study-wide findings and caveats: Donors, mostly white British, included more females; clonal diversity was possibly underestimated.

V was cut by 4 bases and J by 1 base, with 10 bases left in between. The CDR3 sequence is 15 residues long. In germline, CDR1 is LNHDA, CDR2 SQIVND (reference sequence). This table comes from immunoSEQ multiplex PCR, and its TCRdb copy is limited to in-frame clones, with some not included. The sample shows about 170,000 clones, over 85% of them seen only once. Details on this clone: Antigen specificity is unknown.

Sequencing used peripheral blood, obtained on day 0 of AZD1222 vaccination. The sequence came from an adult in good health. The chain couples TRBV19 to TRBJ2-2; TRBD1 might be the D (5 bases). CDR3 region: CASSTRQGNTGELFF. The CDR3 DNA sequence: TGTGCCAGTAGTACTCGGCAGGGGAACACCGGGGAGCTGTTTTTT. Full variable domain (outside the CDR3, taken from reference TRBV19 and TRBJ2-2): DGGITQSPKYLFRKEGQNVTLSCEQNLNHDAMYWYRQDPGQGLRLIYYSQIVNDFQKGDIAEGYSVSREKKESFPLTVTSAQKNPTAFYLCASSTRQGNTGELFFGEGSRLTVL.